These 23 T cell receptor beta chains came from one sample sequenced in a study of shared clonotypes between healthy human individuals. TCRdb's copy holds only in-frame clones and misses some; the assay was immunoSEQ multiplex PCR. The profile shows more than 900,000 clones, about 80% of them singletons. Sequenced input: memory CD4+ T cells from PBMCs. Subset defined: CD45RA-negative fraction. The receptors come from a man between 18 and 35 years old in good health. Some clones in this sample may be carry-over from other donors' samples.

The CDR3 DNA reads as TGTGCCAGCAATCTACCCCCAGGGGGTCAGCCCCAGCATTTT. Translating gives CASNLPPGGQPQHF. The V gene is TRBV6-1, the J gene TRBJ1-5, with TRBD1 matching over 7 bases. Per germline, CDR1 MNHNS and CDR2 SASEGT. Germline trimming cut 7 bases from V and 6 bases from J; bases unmatched to any gene: 9. The CDR3 covers 14 residues.

Only one count was recorded for this clone. The chain combines TRBV7-9 with TRBJ2-5, with a possible D match to TRBD2 (5 bases). Trimming removed 4 bases from V and 7 bases from J, with 10 bases in between. The germline V gene encodes CDR1 SEHNR and CDR2 FQNEAQ (reference sequence). CDR3 length: 12 amino acids. CDR3 sequence reads: CASSYPEGTQYF. CDR3 bases: TGTGCCAGCAGCTACCCCGAGGGGACCCAGTACTTC.

This chain joins TRBV9 and TRBJ2-2, with 7 bases lining up with TRBD2. V gave up 4 bases and J gave up 0 bases; unmatched junction bases: 3. Germline V gives CDR1 SGDLS, CDR2 YYNGEE. The CDR3 extends over 15 amino acids. The DNA of the CDR3 is TGTGCCAGCAGCCCACGGGGGGCGAACACCGGGGAGCTGTTTTTT. Translating gives CASSPRGANTGELFF.

The chain combines TRBV6-5 with TRBJ1-2; maybe TRBD1 (5 bases). CDR3 length equals 13 residues. Trimming removed 4 bases at V and 3 bases at J, with 9 bases between. CDR1 and CDR2 (germline): MNHEY, SVGAGI. CDR3 region: CASSFWGDYGYTF. In DNA form, the CDR3 reads TGTGCCAGCAGTTTTTGGGGGGACTATGGCTACACCTTC.

In regard to this clone: Without the conserved terminal phenylalanine or tryptophan, this CDR3 likely stems from a read error. The DNA is omitted, as the CDR3 cannot be located on it reliably, and the CDR3 follows TCRdb's listing. The chain joins TRBV12-2 to TRBJ1-5. TRBV12-2 represents a pseudogene. Both ends counted, the CDR3 spans 8 residues. Here the CDR3 reads CASRLRGH.

The chain joins TRBV19 to TRBJ1-5; tentatively, D is TRBD1 (6 bases). Germline V gene lookup returns CDR1 LNHDA and CDR2 SQIVND (reference sequence). V lost 5 bases and J lost 5, with 19 bases in between. CDR3 length equals 16 residues. The CDR3 bases are TGTGCCAGTAGTTCAGCCACAGGGCTGGCAGATCAGCCCCAGCATTTT. It specifies CASSSATGLADQPQHF.

There are a few counts of this clone. The chain joins TRBV16 to TRBJ2-2; D is possibly TRBD2 (5 bases). The V end lost 1 base, the J end lost 5 bases, and 11 bases lay between the germline ends. The CDR3 sequence is 15 residues long. Per germline, CDR1 KGHSY and CDR2 FQNENV. The CDR3 nucleotides are TGTGCCAGCAGCCAATTGGACTCCCGGACCGGGGAGCTGTTTTTT. This codes for CASSQLDSRTGELFF.

J is TRBJ1-1 and V is TRBV28, with unresolved D. Germline CDR1 is MDHEN and CDR2 is SYDVKM. V lost 6 bases to trimming and J lost 5 bases, with 10 bases between them. The CDR3 is 12 residues long. Here the CDR3 reads CASRAGKTEAFF. In DNA form, the CDR3 reads TGTGCCAGCAGGGCCGGGAAAACTGAAGCTTTCTTT.

For this clone: A far larger clone is off by one base, so a read error is likely. Other DNA variants within this sample encode the same CDR3. The V call is TRBV28, the J call TRBJ2-2, with no clear D. Germline V gene lookup returns CDR1 MDHEN and CDR2 SYDVKM. This CDR3 has 12 residues. The CDR3 sequence: CASSLITGELFF. CDR3 bases: TGTGCCAGCAGTCTGATCACCGGAGAGCTGTTTTTT.

The rearrangement links TRBV7-6 to TRBJ2-1, with D perhaps TRBD1 (5 bases). With 1 base removed from V and 2 bases from J, the gap between germline ends came to 9 bases. Germline values: CDR1 SGHVS, CDR2 FNYEAQ. This CDR3 comprises 15 residues. The CDR3 DNA follows: TGTGCCAGCAGCTTAGAACAGGCGCCCTACAATGAGCAGTTCTTC. This encodes CASSLEQAPYNEQFF.

The rearrangement uses TRBV6-4 and TRBJ2-2; D is undetermined. V lost 4 bases and J 6 bases, leaving 15 bases between the germline ends. Looked up from germline, CDR1 is MRHNA and CDR2 is SNTAGT. CDR3 size: 15 residues. CDR3 in amino acids: CASSVGLGAAGELFF. The CDR3, as DNA: TGTGCCAGCAGTGTTGGGCTAGGAGCCGCCGGGGAGCTGTTTTTT.

This chain uses TRBV9 with TRBJ2-7, with TRBD2 matching 7 bases. Germline CDR1 reads SGDLS; CDR2 reads YYNGEE. V was clipped by 6 bases and J by 6 bases; unmatched bases: 12. The CDR3 contains 14 residues. The CDR3 sequence is CASTRESGPGEQYF. The CDR3, as DNA: TGTGCCAGCACGCGGGAGTCAGGGCCTGGCGAGCAGTACTTC.

The chain couples TRBV2 to TRBJ1-5; 8 nucleotides align to TRBD1. V shed 6 bases, J shed 5 bases, and the junction held 3 bases outside the gene matches. This CDR3 is 13 amino acids long. Looked up from germline, CDR1 is SNHLY and CDR2 is FYNNEI. CDR3 in DNA: TGTGCCAGCAGCGGACAGGGAGATCAGCCCCAGCATTTT. Translation: CASSGQGDQPQHF.

This clone appeared once. The rearrangement links TRBV14 to TRBJ1-2; D gene uncertain. V was clipped by 1 base and J by 4 bases, with 19 bases between them. CDR3 size: 17 residues. Germline-derived CDR1 and CDR2 are SGHDN and FVKESK. The CDR3 DNA follows: TGTGCCAGCAGCCAAGCTGGGTTCCGTATGGGCCCCTATGGCTACACCTTC. Translation: CASSQAGFRMGPYGYTF.

The chain is built from TRBV5-4 and TRBJ2-3; 12 bases map to TRBD2. Germline values: CDR1 SGHNT, CDR2 YYREEE (reference sequence). The CDR3 covers 17 residues. V lost 0 bases, J lost 4 bases, and 6 bases stayed unmatched. The CDR3 nucleotides are TGTGCCAGCAGCTTGGCCTCTAGCGGGAGGGCCGCAGATACGCAGTATTTT. It yields the protein CASSLASSGRAADTQYF.

CDR3 nucleotide sequence: TGTGCCAGCAGTGAACAGGCCAGGAACTATGGCTACACCTTC. Protein sequence: CASSEQARNYGYTF. This chain links TRBV2 with TRBJ1-2; D remains unclear. V lost 2 bases, J lost 2 bases, and 9 bases lay in between. CDR1 and CDR2 from the germline V gene are SNHLY and FYNNEI. CDR3 length equals 14 residues.

This chain joins TRBV7-3 and TRBJ2-1; the D call may be TRBD1 or TRBD2 (5 bases each). This CDR3 is 16 amino acids long. V was shortened by 0 bases and J by 1 base, with 10 bases between the two germline ends. Per germline, CDR1 SGHTA and CDR2 FQGTGA. The CDR3: CASSLTGTFSYNEQFF. CDR3 nucleotides: TGTGCCAGCAGCTTAACCGGGACCTTTTCCTACAATGAGCAGTTCTTC.

This clone turned up a few times. This chain links TRBV5-4 with TRBJ2-3; tentative D call: TRBD2 (5 bases). The length of the CDR3 is 16 residues. From germline, CDR1 is SGHNT and CDR2 YYREEE (reference sequence). V was cut by 4 bases and J by 1 base, with 16 bases left in between. In nucleotides, the CDR3 is TGTGCCAGCAGCCACGCGAAGGGAGCGGGCACAGATACGCAGTATTTT. Its protein is CASSHAKGAGTDTQYF.

The J gene is TRBJ2-7, the V gene TRBV29-1; possibly TRBD1 or TRBD2 for D (5 bases each). CDR1 and CDR2 from the germline V gene are SQVTM and ANQGSEA. The V gene lost 4 bases and the J gene lost 3 bases, with 19 bases spanning the gap. CDR3 length: 15 amino acids. CDR3 bases: TGCAGCGTTGTGGGTTTCCGGGACCGTAACTACGAGCAGTACTTC. Protein sequence: CSVVGFRDRNYEQYF.

CDR3 DNA: TGCAGCGTTCGAGGGCTGAACTACGAGCAGTACTTC. It encodes CSVRGLNYEQYF. The chain links TRBV29-1 to TRBJ2-7, with D maybe TRBD2 (5 bases). The CDR3 sequence is 12 residues long. Germline V lookup: CDR1 SQVTM, CDR2 ANQGSEA. Trimming shortened V by 5 bases and J by 3 bases, and 11 bases separated the two germline ends.

This clone was counted once. CDR3 bases: TGCAGCGTTGGACCGGGAGCGTTCACAGATACGCAGTATTTT. Its protein is CSVGPGAFTDTQYF. The chain has TRBV29-1 and TRBJ2-3; a possible D gene is TRBD2 (6 bases). CDR1 SQVTM and CDR2 ANQGSEA come from the germline V gene. Trimming removed 4 bases at V and 2 bases at J, with 13 bases between. This CDR3 spans 14 amino acids.

The CDR3 DNA follows: TGTGCCAGCAGTGGACGCGGGACATCCTACAATGAGCAGTTCTTC. Amino acid sequence: CASSGRGTSYNEQFF. This chain connects TRBV2 to TRBJ2-1; the D call may be TRBD1 or TRBD2 (6 bases each). Per germline, CDR1 SNHLY and CDR2 FYNNEI. This CDR3 is built from 15 residues. Trimming took off 4 bases at V and 1 base at J, with 11 bases between the two ends.

The V call is TRBV5-1, the J call TRBJ2-2, with D possibly TRBD2 on 5 matching bases. The V gene lost 1 base and the J gene lost 4 bases, with 14 bases spanning the gap. Germline CDR1 is SGHRS and CDR2 is YFSETQ. This CDR3 spans 16 amino acids. The CDR3: CASSLNGVGSTGELFF. CDR3 DNA: TGCGCCAGCAGCTTGAATGGGGTTGGGAGCACCGGGGAGCTGTTTTTT.